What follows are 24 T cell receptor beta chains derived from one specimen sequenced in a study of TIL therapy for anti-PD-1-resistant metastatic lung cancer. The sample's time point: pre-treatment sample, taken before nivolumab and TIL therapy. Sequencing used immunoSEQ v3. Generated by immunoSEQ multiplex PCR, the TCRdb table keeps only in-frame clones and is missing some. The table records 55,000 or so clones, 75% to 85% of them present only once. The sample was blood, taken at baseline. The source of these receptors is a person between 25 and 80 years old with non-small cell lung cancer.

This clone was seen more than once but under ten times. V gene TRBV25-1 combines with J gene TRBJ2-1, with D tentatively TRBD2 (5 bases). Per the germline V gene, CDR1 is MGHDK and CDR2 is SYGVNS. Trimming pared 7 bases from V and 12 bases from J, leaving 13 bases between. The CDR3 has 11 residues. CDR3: CASTPGDSQFF. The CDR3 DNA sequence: TGTGCCAGCACCCCCGGGGATTCGCAGTTCTTC.

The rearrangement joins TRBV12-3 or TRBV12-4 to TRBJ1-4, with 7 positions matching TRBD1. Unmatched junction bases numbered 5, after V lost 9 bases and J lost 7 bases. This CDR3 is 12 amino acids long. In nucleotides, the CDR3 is TGTGCCAGAAACAGGGGCGGTGAAAAACTGTTTTTT. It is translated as CARNRGGEKLFF.

CDR3 loop: CASRLTGHETEAFF. CDR3 sequence (DNA): TGTGCCAGCAGGTTGACGGGACACGAGACTGAAGCTTTCTTT. The chain uses TRBV2 and TRBJ1-1; D perhaps matches TRBD1 (6 bases). This CDR3 spans 14 amino acids. The germline CDR1 and CDR2 sequences are SNHLY and FYNNEI. V lost 6 bases and J 5 bases, leaving 16 bases between the germline ends.

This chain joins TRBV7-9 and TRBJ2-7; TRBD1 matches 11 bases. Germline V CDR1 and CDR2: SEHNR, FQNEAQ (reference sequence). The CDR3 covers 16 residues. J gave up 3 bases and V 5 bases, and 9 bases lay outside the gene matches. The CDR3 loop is CASSLGTGGLGYEQYF. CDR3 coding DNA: TGTGCCAGCAGCCTAGGGACAGGGGGATTGGGCTACGAGCAGTACTTC.

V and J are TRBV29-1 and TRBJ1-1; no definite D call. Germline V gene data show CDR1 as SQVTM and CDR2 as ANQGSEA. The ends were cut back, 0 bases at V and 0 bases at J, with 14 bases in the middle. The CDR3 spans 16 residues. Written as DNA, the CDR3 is TGCAGCGTTGAAGATCGTTGGGCAACCATGAACACTGAAGCTTTCTTT. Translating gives CSVEDRWATMNTEAFF.

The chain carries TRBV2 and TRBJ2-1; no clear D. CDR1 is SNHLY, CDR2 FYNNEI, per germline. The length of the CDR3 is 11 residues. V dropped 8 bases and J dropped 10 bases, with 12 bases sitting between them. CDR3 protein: CASPRVPEQFF. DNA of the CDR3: TGTGCCAGCCCCCGGGTGCCGGAGCAGTTCTTC.

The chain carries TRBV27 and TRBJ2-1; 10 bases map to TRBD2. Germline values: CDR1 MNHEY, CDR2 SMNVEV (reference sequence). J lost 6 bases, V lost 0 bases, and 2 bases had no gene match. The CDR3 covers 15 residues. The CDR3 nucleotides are TGTGCCAGCAGTTTATCCAGCGGGAGGGCCAATGAGCAGTTCTTC. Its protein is CASSLSSGRANEQFF.

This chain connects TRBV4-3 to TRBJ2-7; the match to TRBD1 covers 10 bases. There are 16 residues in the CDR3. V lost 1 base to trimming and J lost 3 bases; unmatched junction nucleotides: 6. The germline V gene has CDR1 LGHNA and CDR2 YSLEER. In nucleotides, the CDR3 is TGCGCCAGCAGCCAAGGGCGGACAGGGGGGCTCTACGAGCAGTACTTC. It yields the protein CASSQGRTGGLYEQYF.

The CDR3 reads CSVRTDSEAFF. In nucleotides, the CDR3 is TGCAGCGTGAGGACGGACTCTGAAGCTTTCTTT. The chain is built from TRBV29-1 and TRBJ1-1; D is undetermined. Trimming left V 6 bases short and J 6 bases short, with 11 bases between. The CDR3 contains 11 residues. CDR1 and CDR2 from the germline V gene are SQVTM and ANQGSEA. The full variable domain, with the rest looked up from reference TRBV29-1 and TRBJ1-1, is SAVISQKPSRDICQRGTSLTIQCQVDSQVTMMFWYRQQPGQSLTLIATANQGSEATYESGFVIDKFPISRPNLTFSTLTVSNMSPEDSSIYLCSVRTDSEAFFGQGTRLTVV.

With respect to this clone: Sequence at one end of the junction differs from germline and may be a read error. The CDR3 coding sequence is TGTGCCAGCAACTTAGAGGTGACAGGAACCTACGAGCAGTACTTC. Its protein is CASNLEVTGTYEQYF. The chain links TRBV7-8 to TRBJ2-7; D perhaps matches TRBD1 (6 bases). This CDR3 spans 15 amino acids. Germline CDR1 reads SGHVS; CDR2 reads FQNEAQ.

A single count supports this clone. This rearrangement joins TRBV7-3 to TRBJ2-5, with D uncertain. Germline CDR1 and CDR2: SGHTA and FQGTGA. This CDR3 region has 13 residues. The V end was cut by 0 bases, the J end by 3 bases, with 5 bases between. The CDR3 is CASSLTPKETQYF. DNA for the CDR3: TGTGCCAGCAGCTTAACGCCTAAAGAGACCCAGTACTTC.

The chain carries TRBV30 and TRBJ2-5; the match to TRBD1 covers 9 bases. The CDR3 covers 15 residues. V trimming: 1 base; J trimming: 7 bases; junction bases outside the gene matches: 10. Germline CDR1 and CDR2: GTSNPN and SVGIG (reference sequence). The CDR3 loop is CAWSGPGQGQWTQYF. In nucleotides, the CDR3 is TGTGCCTGGAGTGGTCCGGGACAGGGTCAATGGACCCAGTACTTC.

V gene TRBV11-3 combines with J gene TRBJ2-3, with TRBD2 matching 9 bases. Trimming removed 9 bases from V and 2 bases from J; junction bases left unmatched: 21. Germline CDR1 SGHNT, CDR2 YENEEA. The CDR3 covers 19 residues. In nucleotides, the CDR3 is TGTGCCAGAGCTAGGGGAGCGGGAGGTCCAGCCCCCGACACAGATACGCAGTATTTT. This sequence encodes CARARGAGGPAPDTDTQYF.

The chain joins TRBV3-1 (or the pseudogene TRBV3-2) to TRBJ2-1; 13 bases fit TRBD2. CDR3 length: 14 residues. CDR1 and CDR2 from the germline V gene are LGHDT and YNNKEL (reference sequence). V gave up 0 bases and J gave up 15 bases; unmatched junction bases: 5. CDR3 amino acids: CASSQETSGGALFF. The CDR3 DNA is TGTGCCAGCAGCCAAGAAACTAGCGGGGGGGCGCTGTTCTTC.

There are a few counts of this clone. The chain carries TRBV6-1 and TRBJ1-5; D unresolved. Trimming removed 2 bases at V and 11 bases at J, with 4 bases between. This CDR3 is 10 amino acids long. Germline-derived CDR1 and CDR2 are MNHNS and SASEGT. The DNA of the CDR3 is TGTGCCAGCAGTGAACGGTCCCAGCATTTT. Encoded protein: CASSERSQHF.

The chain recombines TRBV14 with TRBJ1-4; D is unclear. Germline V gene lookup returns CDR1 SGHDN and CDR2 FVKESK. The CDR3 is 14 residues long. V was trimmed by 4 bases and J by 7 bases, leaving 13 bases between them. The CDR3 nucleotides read TGTGCCAGCAGCCCCGGGCCCAACCTTGAAAAACTGTTTTTT. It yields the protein CASSPGPNLEKLFF.

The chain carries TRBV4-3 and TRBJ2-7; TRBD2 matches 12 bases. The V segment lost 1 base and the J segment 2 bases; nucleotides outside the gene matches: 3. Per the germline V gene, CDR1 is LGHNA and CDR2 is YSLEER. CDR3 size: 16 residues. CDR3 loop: CASSQGRTSGAYEQYF. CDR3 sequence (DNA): TGCGCCAGCAGCCAAGGTCGGACTAGCGGGGCCTACGAGCAGTACTTC.

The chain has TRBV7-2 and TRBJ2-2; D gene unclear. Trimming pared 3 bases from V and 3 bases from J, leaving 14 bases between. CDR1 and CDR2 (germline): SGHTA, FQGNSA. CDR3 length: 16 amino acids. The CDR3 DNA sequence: TGTGCCAGCAGCTTTAATCCAGGAAGGTACACCGGGGAGCTGTTTTTT. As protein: CASSFNPGRYTGELFF.

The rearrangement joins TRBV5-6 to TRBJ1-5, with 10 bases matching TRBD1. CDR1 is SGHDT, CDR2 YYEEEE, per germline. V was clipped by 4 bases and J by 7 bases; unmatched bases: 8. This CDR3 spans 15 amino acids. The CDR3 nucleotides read TGTGCCAGCAGCGCTCGGGGACAGGGGACCCAGCCCCAGCATTTT. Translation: CASSARGQGTQPQHF.

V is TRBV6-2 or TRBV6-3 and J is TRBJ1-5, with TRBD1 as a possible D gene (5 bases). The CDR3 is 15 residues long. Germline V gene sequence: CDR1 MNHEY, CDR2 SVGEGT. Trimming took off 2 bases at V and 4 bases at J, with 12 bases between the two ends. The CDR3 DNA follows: TGTGCCAGCAGTTACACGAGAGGGGAGAATCAGCCCCAGCATTTT. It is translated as CASSYTRGENQPQHF.

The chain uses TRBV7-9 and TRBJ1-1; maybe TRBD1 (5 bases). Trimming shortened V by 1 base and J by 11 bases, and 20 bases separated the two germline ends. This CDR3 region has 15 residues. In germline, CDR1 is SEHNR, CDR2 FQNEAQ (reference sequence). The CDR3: CASSLGRAQRGEAFF. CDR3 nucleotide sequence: TGTGCCAGCAGCTTAGGGAGGGCCCAAAGGGGTGAGGCTTTCTTT. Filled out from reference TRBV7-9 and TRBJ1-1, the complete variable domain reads DTGVSQNPRHKITKRGQNVTFRCDPISEHNRLYWYRQTLGQGPEFLTYFQNEAQLEKSRLLSDRFSAERPKGSFSTLEIQRTEQGDSAMYLCASSLGRAQRGEAFFGQGTRLTVV.

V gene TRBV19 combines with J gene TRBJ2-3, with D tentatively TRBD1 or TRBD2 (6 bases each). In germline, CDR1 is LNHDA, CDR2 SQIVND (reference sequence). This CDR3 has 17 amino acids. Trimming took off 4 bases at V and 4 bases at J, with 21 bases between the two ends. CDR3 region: CASSRGVRQGTSDTQYF. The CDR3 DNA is TGTGCCAGTAGTAGGGGGGTTAGGCAGGGGACTTCAGATACGCAGTATTTT.

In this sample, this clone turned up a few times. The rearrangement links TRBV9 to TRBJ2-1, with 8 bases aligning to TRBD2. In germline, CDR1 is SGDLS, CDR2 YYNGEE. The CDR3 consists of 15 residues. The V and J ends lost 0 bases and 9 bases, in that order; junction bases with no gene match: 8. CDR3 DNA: TGTGCCAGCAGCGTAGCTTCCCTAGCGGGCGGTGAGCAGTTCTTC. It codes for CASSVASLAGGEQFF.

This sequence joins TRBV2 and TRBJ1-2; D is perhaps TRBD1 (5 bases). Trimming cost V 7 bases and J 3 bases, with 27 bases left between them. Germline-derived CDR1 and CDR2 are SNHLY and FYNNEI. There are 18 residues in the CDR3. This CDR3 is CASNNGGGRPPNHYGYTF. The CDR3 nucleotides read TGTGCCAGCAATAACGGGGGGGGACGACCCCCTAACCACTATGGCTACACCTTC.